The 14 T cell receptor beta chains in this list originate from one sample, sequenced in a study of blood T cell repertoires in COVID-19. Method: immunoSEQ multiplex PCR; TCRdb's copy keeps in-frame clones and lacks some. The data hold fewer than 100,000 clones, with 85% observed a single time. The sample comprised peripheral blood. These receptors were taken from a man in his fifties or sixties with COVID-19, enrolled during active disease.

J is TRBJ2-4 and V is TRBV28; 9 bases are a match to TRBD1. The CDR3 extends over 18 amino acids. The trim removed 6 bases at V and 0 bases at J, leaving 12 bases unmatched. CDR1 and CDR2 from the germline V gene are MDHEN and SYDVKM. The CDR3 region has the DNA TGTGCCAGCAGCCTCCTTGGGACAGGGAGAAGAGCCAAAAACATTCAGTACTTC. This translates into CASSLLGTGRRAKNIQYF.

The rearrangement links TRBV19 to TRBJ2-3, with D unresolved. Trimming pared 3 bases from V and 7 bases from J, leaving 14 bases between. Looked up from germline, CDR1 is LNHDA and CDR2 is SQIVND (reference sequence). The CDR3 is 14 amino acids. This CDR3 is CASSMPSAPNTQYF. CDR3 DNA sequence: TGTGCCAGTAGTATGCCCAGCGCCCCGAATACGCAGTATTTT.

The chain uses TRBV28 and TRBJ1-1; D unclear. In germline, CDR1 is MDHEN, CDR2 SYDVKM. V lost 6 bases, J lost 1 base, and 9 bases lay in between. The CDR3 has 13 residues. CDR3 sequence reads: CASRDTANTEAFF. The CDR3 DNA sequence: TGTGCCAGCAGAGACACCGCGAACACTGAAGCTTTCTTT. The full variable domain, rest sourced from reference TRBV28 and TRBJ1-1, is DVKVTQSSRYLVKRTGEKVFLECVQDMDHENMFWYRQDPGLGLRLIYFSYDVKMKEKGDIPEGYSVSREKKERFSLILESASTNQTSMYLCASRDTANTEAFFGQGTRLTVV.

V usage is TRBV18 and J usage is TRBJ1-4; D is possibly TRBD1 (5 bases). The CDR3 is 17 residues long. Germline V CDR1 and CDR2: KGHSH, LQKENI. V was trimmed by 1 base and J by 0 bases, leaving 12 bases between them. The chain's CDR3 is CASSPRGRASTNEKLFF. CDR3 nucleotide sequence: TGTGCCAGCTCACCACGGGGCAGGGCGTCAACTAATGAAAAACTGTTTTTT.

CDR3 DNA sequence: TGTGCCAGCAGCCAAGGACAGGGGAACACCGGGGAGCTGTTTTTT. The encoded protein is CASSQGQGNTGELFF. The chain uses TRBV3-1 (or the pseudogene TRBV3-2) and TRBJ2-2, with TRBD1 identical over 7 bases. V lost 1 base, J lost 1 base, and 0 bases stayed unmatched. The CDR3 has 15 residues. The germline V gene has CDR1 LGHDT and CDR2 YNNKEL (reference sequence).

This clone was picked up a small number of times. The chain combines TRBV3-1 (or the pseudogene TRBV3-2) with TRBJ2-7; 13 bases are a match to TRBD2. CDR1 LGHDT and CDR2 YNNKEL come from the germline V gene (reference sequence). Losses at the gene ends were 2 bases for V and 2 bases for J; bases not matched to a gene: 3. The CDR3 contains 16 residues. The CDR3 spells CASSQTSGRVAYEQYF. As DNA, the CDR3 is TGTGCCAGCAGCCAAACTAGCGGGAGGGTAGCCTACGAGCAGTACTTC.

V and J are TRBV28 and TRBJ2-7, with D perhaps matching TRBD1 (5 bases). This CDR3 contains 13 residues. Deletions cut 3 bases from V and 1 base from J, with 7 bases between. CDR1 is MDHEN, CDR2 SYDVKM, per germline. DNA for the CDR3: TGTGCCAGCAGTTTGGGGCAATCCTACGAGCAGTACTTC. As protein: CASSLGQSYEQYF.

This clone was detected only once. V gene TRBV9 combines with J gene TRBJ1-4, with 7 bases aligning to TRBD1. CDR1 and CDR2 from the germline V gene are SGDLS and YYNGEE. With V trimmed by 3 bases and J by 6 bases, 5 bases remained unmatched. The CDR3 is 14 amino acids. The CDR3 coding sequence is TGTGCCAGCAGCGCGTTCGGGACAGATGAAAAACTGTTTTTT. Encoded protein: CASSAFGTDEKLFF.

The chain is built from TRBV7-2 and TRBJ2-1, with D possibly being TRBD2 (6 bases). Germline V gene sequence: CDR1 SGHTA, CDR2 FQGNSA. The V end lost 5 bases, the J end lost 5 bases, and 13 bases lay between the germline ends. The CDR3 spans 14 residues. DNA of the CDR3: TGTGCCAGCAGCCTATTTAGGAGGGACAATGAGCAGTTCTTC. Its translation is CASSLFRRDNEQFF.

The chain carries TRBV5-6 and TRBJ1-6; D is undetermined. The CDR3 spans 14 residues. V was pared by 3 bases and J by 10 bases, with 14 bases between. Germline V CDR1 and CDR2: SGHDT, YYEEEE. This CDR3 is CASSSGTTTSPLHF. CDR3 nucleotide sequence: TGTGCCAGCAGCTCAGGTACAACAACATCACCCCTCCACTTT.

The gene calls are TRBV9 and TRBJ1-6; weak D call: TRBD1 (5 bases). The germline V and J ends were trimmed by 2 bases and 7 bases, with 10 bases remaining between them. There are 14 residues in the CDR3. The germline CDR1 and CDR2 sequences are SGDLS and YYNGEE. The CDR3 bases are TGTGCCAGCAGCGTTGAACAGGAAAATTCACCCCTCCACTTT. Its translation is CASSVEQENSPLHF.

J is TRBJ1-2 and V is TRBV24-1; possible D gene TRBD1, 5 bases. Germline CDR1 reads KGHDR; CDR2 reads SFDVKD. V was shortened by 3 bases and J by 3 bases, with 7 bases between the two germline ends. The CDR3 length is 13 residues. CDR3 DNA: TGTGCCACCAGTGATGGGGGGGACTATGGCTACACCTTC. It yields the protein CATSDGGDYGYTF.

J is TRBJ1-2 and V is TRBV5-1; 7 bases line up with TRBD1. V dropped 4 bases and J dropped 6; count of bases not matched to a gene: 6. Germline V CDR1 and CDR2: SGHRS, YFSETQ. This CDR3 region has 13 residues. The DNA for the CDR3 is TGCGCCAGCAGCACTAGGACAGGCGATGGCTACACCTTC. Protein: CASSTRTGDGYTF.

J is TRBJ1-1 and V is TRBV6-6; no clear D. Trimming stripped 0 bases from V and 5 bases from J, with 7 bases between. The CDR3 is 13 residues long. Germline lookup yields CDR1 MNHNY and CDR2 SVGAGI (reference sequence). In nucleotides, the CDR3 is TGTGCCAGCAGTTACTCGGGAGGGACTGAAGCTTTCTTT. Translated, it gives CASSYSGGTEAFF.